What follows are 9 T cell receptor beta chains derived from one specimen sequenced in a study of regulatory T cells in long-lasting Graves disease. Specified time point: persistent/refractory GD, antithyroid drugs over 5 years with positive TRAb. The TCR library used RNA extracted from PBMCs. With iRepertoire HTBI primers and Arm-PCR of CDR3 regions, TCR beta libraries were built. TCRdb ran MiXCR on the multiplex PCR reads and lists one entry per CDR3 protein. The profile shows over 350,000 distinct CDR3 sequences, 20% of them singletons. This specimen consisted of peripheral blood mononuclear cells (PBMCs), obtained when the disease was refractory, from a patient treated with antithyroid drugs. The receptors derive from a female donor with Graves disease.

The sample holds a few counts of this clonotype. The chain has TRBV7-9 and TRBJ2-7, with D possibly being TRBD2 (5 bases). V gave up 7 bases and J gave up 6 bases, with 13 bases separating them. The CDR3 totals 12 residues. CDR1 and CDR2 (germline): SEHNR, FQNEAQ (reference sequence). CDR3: CASMDQAGEQYF. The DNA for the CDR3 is TGTGCCAGCATGGACCAGGCGGGCGAGCAGTACTTC. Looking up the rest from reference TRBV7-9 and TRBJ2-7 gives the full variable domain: DTGVSQNPRHKITKRGQNVTFRCDPISEHNRLYWYRQTLGQGPEFLTYFQNEAQLEKSRLLSDRFSAERPKGSFSTLEIQRTEQGDSAMYLCASMDQAGEQYFGPGTRLTVT.

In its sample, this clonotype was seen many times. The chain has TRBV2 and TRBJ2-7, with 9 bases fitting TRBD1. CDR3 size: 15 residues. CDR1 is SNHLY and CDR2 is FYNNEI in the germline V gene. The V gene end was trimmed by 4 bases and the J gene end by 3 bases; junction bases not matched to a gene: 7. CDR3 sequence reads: CASSVSRTGDYEQYF. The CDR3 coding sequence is TGTGCCAGCAGTGTTTCCCGGACAGGGGACTACGAGCAGTACTTC.

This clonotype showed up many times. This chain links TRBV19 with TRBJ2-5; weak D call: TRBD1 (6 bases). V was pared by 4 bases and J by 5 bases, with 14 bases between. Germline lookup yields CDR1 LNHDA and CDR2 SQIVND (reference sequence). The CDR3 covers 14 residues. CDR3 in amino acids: CASSRAGVAETQYF. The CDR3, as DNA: TGTGCCAGTAGTAGAGCAGGGGTAGCCGAGACCCAGTACTTC.

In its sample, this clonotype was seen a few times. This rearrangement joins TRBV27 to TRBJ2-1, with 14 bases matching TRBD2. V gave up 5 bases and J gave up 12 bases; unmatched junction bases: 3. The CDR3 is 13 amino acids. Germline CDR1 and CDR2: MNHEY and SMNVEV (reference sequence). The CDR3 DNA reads TGTGCCAGCAGTGGACTAGCGGGAGGAGGGCAGTTCTTC. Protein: CASSGLAGGGQFF.

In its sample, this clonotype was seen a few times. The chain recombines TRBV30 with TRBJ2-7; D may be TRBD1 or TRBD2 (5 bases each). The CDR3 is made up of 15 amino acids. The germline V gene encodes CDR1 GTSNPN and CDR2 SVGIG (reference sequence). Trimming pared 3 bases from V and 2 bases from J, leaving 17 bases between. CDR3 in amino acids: CAWRGLDGDPYEQYF. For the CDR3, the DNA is TGTGCCTGGAGAGGGCTCGACGGGGACCCCTACGAGCAGTACTTC.

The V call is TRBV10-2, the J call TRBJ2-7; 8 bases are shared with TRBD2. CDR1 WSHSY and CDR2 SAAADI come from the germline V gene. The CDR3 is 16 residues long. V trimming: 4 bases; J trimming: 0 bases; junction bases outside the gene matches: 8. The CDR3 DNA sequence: TGCGCCAGCAGTGGAGTTGGCGGGGGGAACTCCTACGAGCAGTACTTC. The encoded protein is CASSGVGGGNSYEQYF.

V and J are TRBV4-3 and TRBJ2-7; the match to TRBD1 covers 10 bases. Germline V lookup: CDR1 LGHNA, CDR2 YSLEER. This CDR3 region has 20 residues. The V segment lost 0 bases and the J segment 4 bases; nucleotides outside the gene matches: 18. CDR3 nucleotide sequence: TGCGCCAGCAGCCAAGAAGTTGACAGGGGGCGCCCAGGAGGGGGTTACGAGCAGTACTTC. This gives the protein CASSQEVDRGRPGGGYEQYF.

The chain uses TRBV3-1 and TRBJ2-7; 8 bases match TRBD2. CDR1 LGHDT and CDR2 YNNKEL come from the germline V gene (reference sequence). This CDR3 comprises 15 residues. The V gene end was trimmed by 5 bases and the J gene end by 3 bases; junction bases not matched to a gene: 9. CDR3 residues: CASSTRGAGGYEQYF. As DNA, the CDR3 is TGTGCCAGCAGCACCCGGGGCGCGGGGGGCTACGAGCAGTACTTC.

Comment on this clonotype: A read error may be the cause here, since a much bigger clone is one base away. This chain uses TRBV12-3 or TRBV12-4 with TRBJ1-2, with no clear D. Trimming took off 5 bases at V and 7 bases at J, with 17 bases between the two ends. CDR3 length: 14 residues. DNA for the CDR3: TGTGCCAGCAGTCAGATGGACGGGTTGGGTGGCTACACCTTC. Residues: CASSQMDGLGGYTF.